The sequence of this T cell receptor (beta chain) was determined in a study of CD8 T cells in Susac syndrome. Germline V gives CDR1 GTSNPN, CDR2 SVGIG (reference sequence). Trimming removed 7 bases at V and 5 bases at J, with 11 bases between. This CDR3 is 11 amino acids long. The RNA input was 0.5 to 1 ug, and it was reverse transcribed with random hexamers. Amplification of TCR beta CDR3 across 54 Vbeta and 13 Jbeta was performed with immunoSEQ multiplex PCR. One entry per CDR3 protein results from TCRdb running MiXCR on the immunoSEQ multiplex PCR reads. In the table there are 110,000 to 150,000 distinct CDR3 sequences, 94% of which are singletons. The individuals used as controls were healthy donors who had been matched for both age and sex. Purification of the CD8+ and CD4+ T cells relied on negative isolation, and TEMRA cells underwent FACS enrichment.

The rearrangement joins TRBV30 to TRBJ1-1; D remains ambiguous. The clonotype was recovered from a human donor in good health. Material: CD8+ T cells from PBMCs. In DNA, the CDR3 is TGTGCCTACTCCCCCGGGACTGAAGCTTTCTTT. This encodes CAYSPGTEAFF.